A single sample is the source of the 25 T cell receptor beta chains below, sequenced in a study of T cell responses to AZD1222 COVID-19 vaccine. Produced via immunoSEQ multiplex PCR; TCRdb's table is partial and in-frame only. This sample has around 120,000 clones, with roughly 91% found just once. Material: peripheral blood, obtained on day 0 of AZD1222 vaccination. The receptors here all came from an adult in good health.

V and J are TRBV29-1 and TRBJ2-7; 8 bases match TRBD2. CDR3 length: 13 amino acids. CDR1 is SQVTM, CDR2 ANQGSEA, per germline. J gave up 3 bases and V 4 bases, and 5 bases lay outside the gene matches. CDR3 bases: TGCAGCGTTGCCAGGGGACTAGTCTACGAGCAGTACTTC. Protein sequence: CSVARGLVYEQYF.

The J gene is TRBJ2-3, the V gene TRBV4-1; D unresolved. Germline V CDR1 and CDR2: MGHRA, YSYEKL. This CDR3 is built from 13 residues. V lost 3 bases, J lost 5 bases, and 9 bases lay in between. The CDR3 here is CASSHFWGDTQYF. The CDR3 DNA is TGCGCCAGCAGCCATTTTTGGGGAGATACGCAGTATTTT.

This chain uses TRBV5-1 with TRBJ1-3; D is undetermined. There are 16 residues in the CDR3. V was cut by 1 base and J by 0 bases, with 11 bases left in between. Germline-derived CDR1 and CDR2 are SGHRS and YFSETQ. CDR3 bases: TGCGCCAGCAGCTTGCAAGTGGTAAGCTCTGGAAACACCATATATTTT. Its protein product is CASSLQVVSSGNTIYF.

The chain links TRBV3-1 (or the pseudogene TRBV3-2) to TRBJ2-7, with D unresolved. V shed 4 bases and J shed 6 bases, with 19 bases lying between them. The CDR3 length is 15 residues. Germline V gene data show CDR1 as LGHDT and CDR2 as YNNKEL (reference sequence). This CDR3 is CASSRKGGLGGEQYF. CDR3 nucleotides: TGTGCCAGCAGCCGAAAGGGCGGTCTGGGTGGCGAGCAGTACTTC.

This chain connects TRBV7-2 to TRBJ2-3; D gene unclear. The germline CDR1 and CDR2 sequences are SGHTA and FQGNSA. With 2 bases removed from V and 5 bases from J, the gap between germline ends came to 5 bases. The CDR3 extends over 12 amino acids. Here the CDR3 reads CASSLMIDTQYF. As DNA, the CDR3 is TGTGCCAGCAGCTTAATGATAGATACGCAGTATTTT.

This clone has only one observation. This sequence joins TRBV4-3 and TRBJ1-1; D call uncertain. Trimming stripped 0 bases from V and 4 bases from J, with 6 bases between. Germline loops: CDR1 LGHNA, CDR2 YSLEER. There are 13 residues in the CDR3. The CDR3 protein is CASSQDLGTEAFF. CDR3 DNA sequence: TGCGCCAGCAGCCAAGATCTAGGCACTGAAGCTTTCTTT.

V usage is TRBV5-1 and J usage is TRBJ1-1; perhaps TRBD1 as D (6 bases). Trimming removed 4 bases from V and 8 bases from J, with 21 bases in between. Germline lookup yields CDR1 SGHRS and CDR2 YFSETQ. The CDR3 is 15 amino acids. The CDR3 DNA reads TGCGCCAGCAGCCCCAACACGGTGGCAGGGGAGGAAGCTTTCTTT. Translating gives CASSPNTVAGEEAFF.

This rearrangement joins TRBV30 to TRBJ1-6; D gene uncertain. This CDR3 spans 14 amino acids. Germline assignment: CDR1 GTSNPN and CDR2 SVGIG (reference sequence). Trimming pared 0 bases from V and 7 bases from J, leaving 10 bases between. DNA of the CDR3: TGTGCCTGGAGTGTAATTGGAGGAAATTCACCCCTCCACTTT. Translating gives CAWSVIGGNSPLHF.

V gene TRBV12-5 combines with J gene TRBJ2-7; unclear D gene. Trimming removed 6 bases from V and 7 bases from J, with 19 bases in between. Germline V lookup: CDR1 LGHNT, CDR2 FRNRAP. The CDR3 contains 14 residues. Here the CDR3 DNA reads TGTGCTAGTGGCACACCGGGCCTCCCTTGGGAGCAGTACTTC. Translated, it gives CASGTPGLPWEQYF.

The chain couples TRBV5-1 to TRBJ1-1, with D possibly TRBD1 on 5 matching bases. The CDR3 is 15 amino acids. V lost 2 bases to trimming and J lost 0 bases, with 11 bases between them. Germline-derived CDR1 and CDR2 are SGHRS and YFSETQ. This CDR3 is CASSFQGPMNTEAFF. In DNA, the CDR3 is TGCGCCAGCAGCTTCCAGGGTCCCATGAACACTGAAGCTTTCTTT.

The chain carries TRBV27 and TRBJ2-7; 7 nucleotides match TRBD1. V gave up 6 bases and J gave up 6 bases; unmatched junction bases: 2. Looked up from germline, CDR1 is MNHEY and CDR2 is SMNVEV (reference sequence). CDR3 size: 11 residues. CDR3 residues: CASRNRGEQYF. For the CDR3, the DNA is TGTGCCAGCAGGAACAGGGGCGAGCAGTACTTC.

This chain joins TRBV5-1 and TRBJ2-7, with 9 bases identical to TRBD2. The trim removed 4 bases at V and 2 bases at J, leaving 4 bases unmatched. CDR1 and CDR2 (germline): SGHRS, YFSETQ. CDR3 length equals 14 residues. This CDR3 reads CASSLTSGPYEQYF. CDR3 nucleotides: TGCGCCAGCAGCCTGACTAGCGGACCCTACGAGCAGTACTTC.

This chain links TRBV2 with TRBJ1-5; D perhaps matches TRBD1 (6 bases). In germline, CDR1 is SNHLY, CDR2 FYNNEI. This CDR3 has 16 residues. V was cut by 3 bases and J by 6 bases, with 18 bases left in between. The CDR3 bases are TGTGCCAGCAGTGACCCAACAGGGATAAGGGGTCAGCCCCAGCATTTT. This codes for CASSDPTGIRGQPQHF. Based on the CDR3 plus reference TRBV2 and TRBJ1-5, the full variable domain is EPEVTQTPSHQVTQMGQEVILRCVPISNHLYFYWYRQILGQKVEFLVSFYNNEISEKSEIFDDQFSVERPDGSNFTLKIRSTKLEDSAMYFCASSDPTGIRGQPQHFGDGTRLSIL.

This chain joins TRBV18 and TRBJ1-6; D remains ambiguous. V was trimmed by 8 bases and J by 10 bases, leaving 12 bases between them. The CDR3 extends over 12 amino acids. Germline assignment: CDR1 KGHSH and CDR2 LQKENI. CDR3 in DNA: TGTGCCAGCCGAGACCTGAACTCACCCCTCCACTTT. Translation: CASRDLNSPLHF. Looking up the rest from reference TRBV18 and TRBJ1-6 gives the full variable domain: NAGVMQNPRHLVRRRGQEARLRCSPMKGHSHVYWYRQLPEEGLKFMVYLQKENIIDESGMPKERFSAEFPKEGPSILRIQQVVRGDSAAYFCASRDLNSPLHFGNGTRLTVT.

This clone was seen once. The V and J genes are TRBV11-2 and TRBJ2-7, with TRBD2 matching 10 bases. Germline-derived CDR1 and CDR2 are SGHAT and FQNNGV. The CDR3 contains 16 residues. The V and J ends lost 5 bases and 2 bases, in that order; junction bases with no gene match: 9. The CDR3 region is CASSATSSGGTYEQYF. CDR3 in DNA: TGTGCCAGCAGCGCCACATCTAGCGGGGGAACCTACGAGCAGTACTTC.

The chain joins TRBV5-1 to TRBJ2-1; D remains unclear. Trimming cost V 0 bases and J 3 bases, with 16 bases left between them. From germline, CDR1 is SGHRS and CDR2 YFSETQ. This CDR3 region has 17 residues. As DNA, the CDR3 is TGCGCCAGCAGCTTGGGTGAACTCGGAAGAGTCTACAATGAGCAGTTCTTC. Protein product: CASSLGELGRVYNEQFF.

This sequence joins TRBV5-1 and TRBJ2-1; 13 bases are shared with TRBD2. The junction had 21 bases not matched to a gene; V was cut back by 3 bases and J by 0 bases. The CDR3 extends over 23 amino acids. Per germline, CDR1 SGHRS and CDR2 YFSETQ. The CDR3 DNA sequence: TGCGCCAGCAGCTGGCCGGGACTAGCGGGAATGGGCGGAGACCCAAGCTCCTACAATGAGCAGTTCTTC. Its translation is CASSWPGLAGMGGDPSSYNEQFF.

This chain's CDR3 is CASSPEGLAGGGDTQYF. The DNA of the CDR3 is TGTGCCAGCAGCCCCGAGGGACTAGCGGGAGGAGGAGATACGCAGTATTTT. The chain couples TRBV7-6 to TRBJ2-3, with 15 bases aligning to TRBD2. Germline V gene data show CDR1 as SGHVS and CDR2 as FNYEAQ. Unmatched junction bases numbered 8, after V lost 5 bases and J lost 5 bases. The CDR3 has 17 amino acids.

This chain connects TRBV19 to TRBJ2-2; TRBD1 is a possible D gene (6 bases). The V end was cut by 3 bases, the J end by 7 bases, with 18 bases between. Germline V gene sequence: CDR1 LNHDA, CDR2 SQIVND (reference sequence). This CDR3 contains 16 residues. CDR3 region: CASSMFGQGLFGELFF. The CDR3, as DNA: TGTGCCAGTAGTATGTTCGGCCAGGGGTTGTTCGGGGAGCTGTTTTTT.

V and J are TRBV2 and TRBJ2-3; D possibly corresponds to TRBD1 (6 bases). V dropped 6 bases and J dropped 0 bases, with 13 bases sitting between them. The CDR3 spans 15 residues. The germline V gene encodes CDR1 SNHLY and CDR2 FYNNEI. DNA of the CDR3: TGTGCCAGCAGGGGGACATATTCTAGCACAGATACGCAGTATTTT. Translating it yields CASRGTYSSTDTQYF.

The chain couples TRBV9 to TRBJ1-2, with 9 positions matching TRBD1. Trimming cost V 3 bases and J 12 bases; bases outside gene matches: 6. The CDR3 sequence is 12 residues long. Per the germline V gene, CDR1 is SGDLS and CDR2 is YYNGEE. The CDR3 DNA is TGTGCCAGCAGCGCCGGGGACAGGGCTAACACCTTC. It translates to CASSAGDRANTF.

The chain carries TRBV15 and TRBJ1-5, with 8 positions matching TRBD1. Germline CDR1 and CDR2: LNHNV and YYDKDF (reference sequence). The V and J ends lost 5 bases and 1 base, in that order; junction bases with no gene match: 4. The length of the CDR3 is 15 residues. The CDR3 nucleotides are TGTGCCACCAGCCAGGGGGCTACGAGCAATCAGCCCCAGCATTTT. The encoded protein is CATSQGATSNQPQHF.

J is TRBJ2-1 and V is TRBV10-2; 8 nucleotides match TRBD2. The CDR3 has 14 residues. Germline V lookup: CDR1 WSHSY, CDR2 SAAADI. Trimming took 5 bases from V and 8 from J; bases not matched to a gene: 8. As DNA, the CDR3 is TGCGCCAGCAGTAACGGGAGGGGGTGGGATGAGCAGTTCTTC. It specifies CASSNGRGWDEQFF.

The chain joins TRBV19 to TRBJ1-1; 10 bases map to TRBD1. The CDR3 runs 17 residues. Germline-derived CDR1 and CDR2 are LNHDA and SQIVND (reference sequence). V shed 6 bases, J shed 0 bases, and the junction held 10 bases outside the gene matches. The CDR3: CASSPIRDRGLNTEAFF. For the CDR3, the DNA is TGTGCCAGTAGCCCCATCCGGGACAGGGGACTGAACACTGAAGCTTTCTTT.

The V and J genes are TRBV7-8 and TRBJ1-1; TRBD1 matches at 10 bases. This CDR3 contains 14 residues. Germline loops: CDR1 SGHVS, CDR2 FQNEAQ. V dropped 5 bases and J dropped 8; count of bases not matched to a gene: 8. CDR3 amino acids: CASSPLRTGGEAFF. In DNA, the CDR3 is TGTGCCAGCAGCCCACTTCGGACAGGGGGAGAAGCTTTCTTT.